A single sample gave rise to the 17 T cell receptor beta chains below, sequenced in a study of T cell responses to AZD1222 COVID-19 vaccine. Some clones are missing from TCRdb's copy, which holds only in-frame ones; the method was immunoSEQ multiplex PCR. In the table there are some 120,000 clones, more than 75% of which are singletons. The starting material was peripheral blood, obtained on day 0 of AZD1222 vaccination. The source is an adult in good health.

In its sample, this clone was seen once. This sample also contains other DNA sequences that code for the same CDR3. The rearrangement joins TRBV28 to TRBJ1-4; D gene ambiguous. The CDR3 runs 14 residues. The V end was cut by 3 bases, the J end by 1 base, with 6 bases between. The germline CDR1 and CDR2 sequences are MDHEN and SYDVKM. The CDR3 DNA is TGTGCCAGCAGTTTCGGCGGAACTAATGAAAAACTGTTTTTT. Protein product: CASSFGGTNEKLFF.

This clone turned up a few times. J is TRBJ1-1 and V is TRBV5-1; TRBD1 is a possible D gene (5 bases). The CDR3 covers 14 residues. Germline assignment: CDR1 SGHRS and CDR2 YFSETQ. Trimming stripped 2 bases from V and 4 bases from J, with 12 bases between. The CDR3 nucleotides are TGCGCCAGCAGCTTACGAGGTCAGGGCACTGAAGCTTTCTTT. Translated: CASSLRGQGTEAFF. Full variable domain (missing parts from reference TRBV5-1 and TRBJ1-1): KAGVTQTPRYLIKTRGQQVTLSCSPISGHRSVSWYQQTPGQGLQFLFEYFSETQRNKGNFPGRFSGRQFSNSRSEMNVSTLELGDSALYLCASSLRGQGTEAFFGQGTRLTVV.

This chain joins TRBV25-1 and TRBJ1-2; TRBD1 might be the D (6 bases). V lost 3 bases and J 8 bases, leaving 10 bases between the germline ends. CDR3 length equals 12 residues. CDR1 and CDR2 from the germline V gene are MGHDK and SYGVNS. CDR3 protein: CASSDRGRGYTF. The CDR3 bases are TGTGCCAGCAGTGACAGGGGCCGGGGCTACACCTTC.

The CDR3 protein is CASSFGWNTEAFF. CDR3 DNA: TGTGCCAGCAGTTTCGGTTGGAACACTGAAGCTTTCTTT. V gene TRBV6-5 combines with J gene TRBJ1-1; the D is unclear. The CDR3 totals 13 residues. From germline, CDR1 is MNHEY and CDR2 SVGAGI. V was cut by 4 bases and J by 1 base, with 7 bases left in between.

The V gene is TRBV30, the J gene TRBJ1-1; D unresolved. V lost 4 bases and J 5 bases, leaving 11 bases between the germline ends. The CDR3 has 12 amino acids. Germline V gene data show CDR1 as GTSNPN and CDR2 as SVGIG (reference sequence). CDR3 nucleotide sequence: TGTGCCTGGACCCCGTCAGGAACTGAAGCTTTCTTT. Translated, it gives CAWTPSGTEAFF.

This rearrangement joins TRBV4-2 to TRBJ2-6, with 10 bases matching TRBD2. V trimming: 0 bases; J trimming: 0 bases; junction bases outside the gene matches: 11. The germline V gene has CDR1 LGHNA and CDR2 YNFKEQ. The CDR3 is 21 amino acids. The CDR3 region is CASSQERVAGGTSSGANVLTF. In DNA form, the CDR3 reads TGTGCCAGCAGCCAAGAAAGAGTAGCGGGGGGCACCTCCTCTGGGGCCAACGTCCTGACTTTC.

V is TRBV18 and J is TRBJ1-4; no reliable D call. CDR3 length: 15 residues. V was pared by 2 bases and J by 3 bases, with 10 bases between. Germline V gene sequence: CDR1 KGHSH, CDR2 LQKENI. CDR3 sequence: CASSPAGSPNEKLFF. The CDR3 nucleotides are TGTGCCAGCTCACCAGCGGGGAGTCCTAATGAAAAACTGTTTTTT.

This clone was seen a single time. This chain links TRBV3-1 (or the pseudogene TRBV3-2) with TRBJ1-2; 8 positions agree with TRBD1. Germline assignment: CDR1 LGHDT and CDR2 YNNKEL (reference sequence). V lost 1 base to trimming and J lost 2 bases; unmatched junction nucleotides: 3. CDR3 length equals 15 residues. CDR3 DNA: TGTGCCAGCAGCCAAGCGGCAGGGGGCAACTATGGCTACACCTTC. This codes for CASSQAAGGNYGYTF.

The rearrangement links TRBV10-2 to TRBJ1-5; 7 bases line up with TRBD1. The CDR3 is made up of 14 amino acids. J lost 0 bases, V lost 7 bases, and 3 bases had no gene match. The V gene's germline CDR1 is WSHSY and CDR2 SAAADI. This chain's CDR3 is CASTGGYSNQPQHF. Written as DNA, the CDR3 is TGCGCCAGCACAGGGGGATATAGCAATCAGCCCCAGCATTTT.

This clone was found once. The chain combines TRBV5-4 with TRBJ2-5; no reliable D call. This CDR3 has 12 amino acids. Germline-derived CDR1 and CDR2 are SGHNT and YYREEE (reference sequence). Trimming stripped 4 bases from V and 2 bases from J, with 6 bases between. The CDR3 sequence is CASSRWQETQYF. The CDR3 DNA follows: TGTGCCAGCAGCCGTTGGCAAGAGACCCAGTACTTC.

The chain combines TRBV6-5 with TRBJ1-1; D is uncertain. Germline assignment: CDR1 MNHEY and CDR2 SVGAGI. The CDR3 extends over 11 amino acids. Trimming removed 7 bases at V and 0 bases at J, with 3 bases between. CDR3 in amino acids: CASIMNTEAFF. In DNA form, the CDR3 reads TGTGCCAGCATCATGAACACTGAAGCTTTCTTT.

The chain couples TRBV5-4 to TRBJ1-6; D call uncertain. This CDR3 spans 19 amino acids. CDR1 SGHNT and CDR2 YYREEE come from the germline V gene (reference sequence). V dropped 0 bases and J dropped 0 bases, with 16 bases sitting between them. The CDR3 loop is CASSLASPNRRSYNSPLHF. CDR3 nucleotide sequence: TGTGCCAGCAGCTTGGCCTCCCCTAACAGACGCTCCTATAATTCACCCCTCCACTTT.

This sequence joins TRBV19 and TRBJ1-5; 10 nucleotides agree with TRBD1. V lost 0 bases and J lost 6; bases outside the gene matches: 11. This CDR3 has 18 residues. CDR1 and CDR2 from the germline V gene are LNHDA and SQIVND (reference sequence). The CDR3 region is CASSIDLPAGQGTQPQHF. The CDR3 bases are TGTGCCAGTAGTATAGATCTGCCCGCGGGACAGGGGACTCAGCCCCAGCATTTT. Full variable domain (remainder filled in from reference TRBV19 and TRBJ1-5): DGGITQSPKYLFRKEGQNVTLSCEQNLNHDAMYWYRQDPGQGLRLIYYSQIVNDFQKGDIAEGYSVSREKKESFPLTVTSAQKNPTAFYLCASSIDLPAGQGTQPQHFGDGTRLSIL.

This chain connects TRBV7-9 to TRBJ2-3; no reliable D call. Germline V gives CDR1 SEHNR, CDR2 FQNEAQ (reference sequence). V lost 1 base, J lost 8 bases, and 10 bases lay in between. The CDR3 loop spans 13 amino acids. In DNA form, the CDR3 reads TGTGCCAGCAGCTTAGACTTCCCGGGTACGCAGTATTTT. It is translated as CASSLDFPGTQYF.

The rearrangement joins TRBV28 to TRBJ1-2, with D unclear. V gave up 8 bases and J gave up 1 base, with 14 bases separating them. The CDR3 spans 14 residues. The germline gives CDR1 MDHEN, CDR2 SYDVKM. CDR3 sequence (DNA): TGTGCCAGCCAATACTCAGGCAGTAACTATGGCTACACCTTC. This translates into CASQYSGSNYGYTF.

V usage is TRBV7-8 and J usage is TRBJ2-7; D call uncertain. Trimming removed 0 bases from V and 6 bases from J, with 9 bases in between. CDR1 is SGHVS, CDR2 FQNEAQ, per germline. The CDR3 extends over 13 amino acids. The CDR3 DNA reads TGTGCCAGCAGCTTAGCCAGACAAGTCGAGCAGTACTTC. Its protein is CASSLARQVEQYF.

The chain employs TRBV10-3 and TRBJ2-3; no firm D call. Looked up from germline, CDR1 is ENHRY and CDR2 is SYGVKD. The CDR3 consists of 14 residues. Trimming left V 6 bases short and J 2 bases short, with 12 bases between. The CDR3 sequence is CAIRASPHTDTQYF. CDR3 DNA: TGTGCCATCAGGGCGTCCCCCCACACAGATACGCAGTATTTT.